This T cell receptor (beta chain) comes out of a study of blood T cell repertoires in COVID-19. Study background: T cells, B-cell-depleted T cells, or PBMCs supplied cDNA or gDNA.

The V gene lost 0 bases and the J gene lost 9 bases, with 9 bases spanning the gap. The CDR3 runs to 12 residues. From germline, CDR1 is GTSNPN and CDR2 SVGIG (reference sequence). Original data processing: Reference gene primers were amplified, and this amplification served to estimate nucleated cell counts. Assay: immunoSEQ multiplex PCR; the TCRdb copy retains only in-frame clones and omits some. V and J calls and clone size come straight from that table; D and trimming were deduced from the DNA. The sample includes 90,000 to 150,000 clones, less than 75% of them seen just once. The sample taken for sequencing was peripheral blood. The rearrangement uses TRBV30 and TRBJ1-3; D is unclear. The origin of this receptor is a human donor with acute or convalescent COVID-19. The donor label of this sample is uncertain. CDR3 region: CAWSVPPGTIYF. In nucleotides, the CDR3 is TGTGCCTGGAGTGTCCCCCCCGGCACCATATATTTT.